This TCR beta chain was found in a study of post-analysis software for immune sequencing data. The study's findings and limits: Roughly five TRBV segments, including TRBV5-6, TRBV5-1 and TRBV20-1, were more frequent in patients than controls. Strong co-clustering by F measure was evident for samples that had been prepared in the same batch.

In regard to this clonotype: Antigen specificity is unknown.

cDNA libraries of TCR beta carried unique molecular identifiers. TCRdb passed the PCR reads through MiXCR, listing each CDR3 protein once. The sample gives 820,000 or so distinct CDR3 sequences, roughly 50% of which show up once; 4.6% is in the top ten. Looked up from germline, CDR1 is SGHRS and CDR2 is YFSETQ. This CDR3 is 15 amino acids long. The V end was cut by 5 bases, the J end by 1 base, with 15 bases between. The chain couples TRBV5-1 to TRBJ2-5; the D is unclear. This clonotype originated in a girl aged 5-17 years with multiple sclerosis. The source material was blood. CDR3 amino acids: CASRKADRFQETQYF. The CDR3 DNA reads TGCGCCAGCAGGAAGGCGGATAGATTCCAAGAGACCCAGTACTTC. The full variable domain, rest sourced from reference TRBV5-1 and TRBJ2-5, is KAGVTQTPRYLIKTRGQQVTLSCSPISGHRSVSWYQQTPGQGLQFLFEYFSETQRNKGNFPGRFSGRQFSNSRSEMNVSTLELGDSALYLCASRKADRFQETQYFGPGTRLLVL.